A selection of T cell receptor beta chains follows, all from one sample in a study of T-cell reconstitution after alpha-beta-depleted transplantation in children. TCRdb reprocessed the PCR reads via MiXCR and lists one record per CDR3 protein. The profile shows roughly 340,000 distinct CDR3 sequences, 16% of them singletons. Specimen: PBMCs, mostly from graft donor cells, collected 360 days after TCRalphabeta/CD19-depleted stem cell transplant. The receptors stem from a male patient aged 2-10 years who had a stem cell transplant for acute lymphoblastic leukemia, so the T cells may come from the graft donor. CDR3s include the opening cysteine and the closing phenylalanine or tryptophan. D genes are given only for firm matches. Clone size is stated in some rows and not others, as once, few, many or a class when expanded.

abundance	d_gene	v_gene	j_gene	CDR3nt	CDR3aa
many	-	TRBV28	TRBJ1-4	TGTGCCAGCGAATCAGGACACCAACTGTTTTTT	CASESGHQLFF
few	-	TRBV28	TRBJ2-7	TGTGCCAGCACCAATGGGGTATACGAGCAGTACTTC	CASTNGVYEQYF
-	-	TRBV10-3	TRBJ2-7	TGTGCCATCAGTGAGAGGGCCGGGGACGAGCAGTACTTC	CAISERAGDEQYF
-	-	TRBV7-2	TRBJ2-4	TGTGCCAGCAGCTTAGGGGGCCCCAAAAACATTCAGTACTTC	CASSLGGPKNIQYF
few	-	TRBV20-1	TRBJ1-5	TGCAGCGCCGAAGGGCCAGGGGGCAATCAGCCCCAGCATTTT	CSAEGPGGNQPQHF
many	-	TRBV12-3/TRBV12-4	TRBJ2-2	TGTGCCAGCACCCAGGGGTTCGGGGAGCTGTTTTTT	CASTQGFGELFF
few	-	TRBV10-3	TRBJ2-5	TGTGCCATCAGTGAACTGGGGGGAGCGGTGGAGGAGACCCAGTACTTC	CAISELGGAVEETQYF
few	TRBD1	TRBV4-1	TRBJ1-3	TGCGCCAGCAGCCGACAGGGAGGCCCTGGAAACACCATATATTTT	CASSRQGGPGNTIYF
few	TRBD1	TRBV18	TRBJ1-5	TGTGCCAGCTCACCAAACAGGGGTCATAGCAATCAGCCCCAGCATTTT	CASSPNRGHSNQPQHF
-	-	TRBV28	TRBJ2-5	TGTGCCAGCAGTCCACCCAGGGACAATCCCACAGTGGAGACCCAGTACTTC	CASSPPRDNPTVETQYF